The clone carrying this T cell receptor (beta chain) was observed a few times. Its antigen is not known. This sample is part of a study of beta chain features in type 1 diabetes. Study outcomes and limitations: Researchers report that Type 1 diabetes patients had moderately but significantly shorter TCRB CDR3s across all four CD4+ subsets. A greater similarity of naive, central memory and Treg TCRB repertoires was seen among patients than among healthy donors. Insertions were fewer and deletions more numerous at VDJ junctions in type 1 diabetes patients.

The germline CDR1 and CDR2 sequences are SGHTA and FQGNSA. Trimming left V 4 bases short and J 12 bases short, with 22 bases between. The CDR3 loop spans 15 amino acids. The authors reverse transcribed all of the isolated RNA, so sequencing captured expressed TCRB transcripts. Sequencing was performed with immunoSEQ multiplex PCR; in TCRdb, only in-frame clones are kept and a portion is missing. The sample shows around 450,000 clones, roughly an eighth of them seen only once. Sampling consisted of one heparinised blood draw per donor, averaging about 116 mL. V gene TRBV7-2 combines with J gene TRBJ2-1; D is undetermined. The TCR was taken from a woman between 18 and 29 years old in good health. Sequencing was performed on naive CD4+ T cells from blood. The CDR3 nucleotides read TGTGCCAGCAGCTCCACTGGACCCGCTCCCCGTCGGCAGTTCTTC. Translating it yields CASSSTGPAPRRQFF.